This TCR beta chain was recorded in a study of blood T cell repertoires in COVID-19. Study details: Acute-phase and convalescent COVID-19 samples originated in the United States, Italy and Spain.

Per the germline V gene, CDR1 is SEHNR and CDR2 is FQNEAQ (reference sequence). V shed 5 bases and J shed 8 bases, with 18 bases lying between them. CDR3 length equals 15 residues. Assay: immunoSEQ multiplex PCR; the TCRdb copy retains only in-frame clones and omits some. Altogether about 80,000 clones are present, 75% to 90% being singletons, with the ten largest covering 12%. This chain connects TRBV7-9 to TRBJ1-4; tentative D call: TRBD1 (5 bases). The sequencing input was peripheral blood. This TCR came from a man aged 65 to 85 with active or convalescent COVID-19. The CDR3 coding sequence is TGTGCCAGCAGCCCCTCCGGGACGGGGGTGGAAAAACTGTTTTTT. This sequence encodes CASSPSGTGVEKLFF. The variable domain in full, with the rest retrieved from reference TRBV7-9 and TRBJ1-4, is DTGVSQNPRHKITKRGQNVTFRCDPISEHNRLYWYRQTLGQGPEFLTYFQNEAQLEKSRLLSDRFSAERPKGSFSTLEIQRTEQGDSAMYLCASSPSGTGVEKLFFGSGTQLSVL.